A selection of T cell receptor beta chains follows, all from one sample in a study of blood T cell repertoires in COVID-19. Profiling relied on immunoSEQ multiplex PCR, and the TCRdb table lists in-frame clones only, not all of them. The sample lists about 99,000 clones, 89% occurring once. The sample was peripheral blood. The receptors originated from a woman in her sixties with acute or convalescent COVID-19. CDR3s include the opening cysteine and the closing phenylalanine or tryptophan. Each record gives: clone size, V gene, CDR3 length, J gene, D gene, CDR3 protein, CDR3 DNA. D genes are given only for firm matches. Part of the rows lack a size; the others show once, few, many or a class for expanded clones.

-	TRBV6-1	17	TRBJ2-5	TRBD2	CASSEHGLADLLETQYF	TGTGCCAGCAGTGAACACGGACTAGCGGACCTTCTGGAGACCCAGTACTTC
once	TRBV5-1	15	TRBJ2-3	-	CASSPERALTDTQYF	TGCGCCAGCAGCCCGGAGAGGGCGCTCACAGATACGCAGTATTTT
-	TRBV7-3	15	TRBJ2-1	TRBD2	CASSLRLAGGNEQFF	TGTGCCAGCAGCTTAAGACTAGCGGGAGGAAATGAGCAGTTCTTC
-	TRBV28	13	TRBJ1-2	-	CASTQGFDYGYTF	TGTGCCAGCACGCAGGGGTTTGACTATGGCTACACCTTC
-	TRBV7-7	15	TRBJ2-5	-	CASSLSWRERETQYF	TGTGCTAGCAGCTTAAGCTGGCGGGAACGAGAGACCCAGTACTTC
-	TRBV6-1	16	TRBJ2-7	TRBD1	CASSERGQGGRYEQYF	TGTGCCAGCAGTGAACGCGGACAGGGGGGTCGATACGAGCAGTACTTC
-	TRBV29-1	14	TRBJ2-5	TRBD2	CSVEASGGKETQYF	TGCAGCGTTGAAGCCTCGGGGGGTAAAGAGACCCAGTACTTC
-	TRBV5-1	18	TRBJ1-6	TRBD1	CASSLGGAGTGSNSPLHF	TGCGCCAGCAGCTTGGGGGGAGCCGGGACAGGTTCTAATTCACCCCTCCACTTT
few	TRBV11-2	14	TRBJ1-1	-	CASSLYGEGTEAFF	TGTGCCAGCAGCTTATACGGGGAAGGCACTGAAGCTTTCTTT
-	TRBV5-3	17	TRBJ1-1	TRBD1	CARSLGRGPLMNTEAFF	TGTGCCAGAAGCCTGGGGAGGGGGCCGCTGATGAACACTGAAGCTTTCTTT
-	TRBV5-6	14	TRBJ1-2	TRBD1	CASSPTGPNYGYTF	TGTGCCAGCAGCCCGACAGGGCCGAACTATGGCTACACCTTC
-	TRBV29-1	15	TRBJ1-1	TRBD1	CSVLNRGGMNTEAFF	TGCAGCGTTTTAAACAGGGGGGGGATGAACACTGAAGCTTTCTTT
-	TRBV7-6	15	TRBJ1-1	TRBD1	CASSSGDSYGAEAFF	TGTGCCAGCAGCTCGGGGGACAGTTACGGGGCTGAAGCTTTCTTT
-	TRBV5-1	14	TRBJ2-3	-	CASSPFMASDTQYF	TGCGCCAGCAGCCCCTTTATGGCATCAGATACGCAGTATTTT
once	TRBV5-1	17	TRBJ2-2	TRBD1	CASSLVGSGGLTGELFF	TGCGCCAGCAGCTTGGTTGGTTCAGGGGGTCTCACCGGGGAGCTGTTTTTT
-	TRBV7-6	18	TRBJ2-1	TRBD2	CASSPGLAGVRSYNEQFF	TGTGCCAGCAGCCCGGGACTAGCGGGAGTCAGGTCCTACAATGAGCAGTTCTTC
-	TRBV7-8	13	TRBJ1-1	-	CASSPRVNTEAFF	TGTGCCAGCAGTCCCCGGGTGAACACTGAAGCTTTCTTT
-	TRBV6-5	10	TRBJ2-7	-	CASELVEQYF	TGTGCCAGCGAACTAGTCGAGCAGTACTTC
-	TRBV7-2	16	TRBJ2-1	TRBD2	CASSLVELLAGGGQFF	TGTGCCAGCAGCTTAGTAGAATTACTAGCGGGAGGAGGGCAGTTCTTC
-	TRBV12-3/TRBV12-4	13	TRBJ2-1	TRBD2	CASSFLAGGEQFF	TGTGCCAGCAGTTTTCTAGCGGGAGGGGAGCAGTTCTTC
-	TRBV6-1	14	TRBJ1-1	-	CASSEALGDTEAFF	TGTGCCAGCAGTGAAGCGCTGGGAGATACTGAAGCTTTCTTT
-	TRBV5-1	16	TRBJ2-2	-	CASSWSTGTHTGELFF	TGCGCCAGCAGCTGGTCGACAGGGACTCACACCGGGGAGCTGTTTTTT
-	TRBV30	14	TRBJ2-1	-	CAWSHRGRINEQFF	TGTGCCTGGAGTCATCGGGGGAGAATCAATGAGCAGTTCTTC
-	TRBV28	12	TRBJ2-3	-	CASSLLTDTQYF	TGTGCCAGCAGTTTACTCACAGATACGCAGTATTTT
once	TRBV7-9	14	TRBJ1-4	-	CASSPEGANEKLFF	TGTGCCAGCAGCCCCGAAGGAGCTAATGAAAAACTGTTTTTT
once	TRBV3-1/TRBV3-2	13	TRBJ1-2	TRBD1	CASSQTGGYGYTF	TGTGCCAGCAGCCAAACAGGGGGCTATGGCTACACCTTC
-	TRBV10-1	14	TRBJ2-7	TRBD2	CASRGSSGRNEQYF	TGCGCCAGCAGAGGCTCTAGCGGGAGGAACGAGCAGTACTTC
-	TRBV6-1	15	TRBJ2-7	TRBD1	CASSEGKQGIYEQYF	TGTGCCAGCAGTGAAGGGAAACAGGGGATTTACGAGCAGTACTTC
-	TRBV5-4	12	TRBJ2-1	TRBD2	CASRAGDNEQFF	TGTGCCAGCAGGGCGGGGGACAATGAGCAGTTCTTC
-	TRBV6-1	17	TRBJ2-4	-	CASSELGGDLAKNIQYF	TGTGCCAGCAGTGAACTTGGCGGGGACCTAGCCAAAAACATTCAGTACTTC
-	TRBV2	19	TRBJ1-2	TRBD1	CASRALYPGPVRQGIGYTF	TGTGCCAGCAGAGCCCTATACCCGGGGCCGGTGCGACAGGGGATCGGCTACACCTTC
-	TRBV7-8	13	TRBJ1-2	-	CASSFRGGYGYTF	TGTGCCAGCAGCTTCCGGGGGGGGTATGGCTACACCTTC
-	TRBV30	17	TRBJ1-1	TRBD1	CAWSPRVRGRVNTEAFF	TGTGCCTGGAGCCCACGGGTTAGGGGGCGCGTGAACACTGAAGCTTTCTTT
-	TRBV2	13	TRBJ1-1	-	CASSESGRGWAFF	TGTGCCAGCAGTGAAAGTGGTCGAGGATGGGCTTTCTTT
few	TRBV5-1	16	TRBJ2-1	TRBD2	CASSLTSGVSYNEQFF	TGCGCCAGCAGCCTGACTAGCGGGGTCTCCTACAATGAGCAGTTCTTC
few	TRBV23-1	19	TRBJ1-2	TRBD1	CASSQPTGIGQANLYGYTF	TGCGCCAGCAGTCAACCCACTGGAATCGGACAGGCAAACCTCTATGGCTACACCTTC
-	TRBV9	13	TRBJ1-2	-	CASSVTGQGGYTF	TGTGCCAGCAGCGTGACAGGTCAGGGTGGCTACACCTTC
-	TRBV5-1	17	TRBJ2-1	-	CASSPGLETLSYNEQFF	TGCGCCAGCAGCCCGGGACTCGAAACTTTATCCTACAATGAGCAGTTCTTC